In this sample, the clone carrying this TCR beta chain turned up many times. Its antigen is as yet unknown. The data are from a study of T cell repertoires in cytomegalovirus infection. The study's findings and limits: There were HLA-C-restricted CMV-specific TCR beta clonotypes dominating the ex vivo response.

Trimming removed 5 bases from V and 3 bases from J; junction bases left unmatched: 10. Per germline, CDR1 SGHAT and CDR2 FQNNGV. CDR3 length: 16 amino acids. TCRdb recomputed calls from the reads with MiXCR, one row per CDR3 protein. The sample contains 490,000 or so distinct CDR3 sequences, approximately 10% of which appear only once. The sequencing sample was made of PBMCs. This TCR derives from a human donor in good health (CMV status not recorded). Some clones in this sample may be carry-over from other donors' samples. The rearrangement uses TRBV11-2 and TRBJ1-2; 9 bases match TRBD1. The chain's CDR3 is CASSSPGTGNDYGYTF. The CDR3 DNA sequence: TGTGCCAGCAGCAGTCCCGGGACAGGGAATGACTATGGCTACACCTTC. The variable domain in full, with the rest retrieved from reference TRBV11-2 and TRBJ1-2, is EAGVAQSPRYKIIEKRQSVAFWCNPISGHATLYWYQQILGQGPKLLIQFQNNGVVDDSQLPKDRFSAERLKGVDSTLKIQPAKLEDSAVYLCASSSPGTGNDYGYTFGSGTRLTVV.